Listed below are T cell receptor beta chains from one sample, sequenced in a study of early T cells in non-severe SARS-CoV-2 infection. TCRdb independently ran MiXCR on the 5' RACE reads; one entry per CDR3 protein. The table has under 60,000 distinct CDR3 sequences, roughly 13% seen once; the top ten hold roughly 10%. Source material: whole blood. These receptors all come from an adult who was a healthcare worker with PCR-confirmed SARS-CoV-2 infection or an uninfected control (not recorded which). Both conserved end residues are part of each CDR3. Each record gives: V gene, J gene, clone size, D gene, CDR3 DNA, CDR3 protein. A D gene is named only where the DNA matches it firmly. Some rows mark clone size as missing; the rest say once, few, many or name a class of expanded clone.

V gene: TRBV7-3
J gene: TRBJ2-3
clone size: many
D gene: NA
CDR3 DNA: TGTGCCAGCAGCCCAACCCGGGACGCAGATACGCAGTATTTT
CDR3 protein: CASSPTRDADTQYF

V gene: TRBV29-1
J gene: TRBJ2-3
clone size: NA
D gene: TRBD2
CDR3 DNA: TGCAGCGTTGGGGCTAGCGGGGTCTTCACAGATACGCAGTATTTT
CDR3 protein: CSVGASGVFTDTQYF

V gene: TRBV19
J gene: TRBJ2-3
clone size: NA
D gene: TRBD1
CDR3 DNA: TGTGCCAGTAGTATATTTCAGGGGGTCACAGATACGCAGTATTTT
CDR3 protein: CASSIFQGVTDTQYF

V gene: TRBV29-1
J gene: TRBJ1-4
clone size: many
D gene: TRBD1
CDR3 DNA: TGCAGCGCTCGGGACAGGGTCAGAGAAAAACTGTTTTTT
CDR3 protein: CSARDRVREKLFF

V gene: TRBV5-1
J gene: TRBJ2-2
clone size: many
D gene: TRBD2
CDR3 DNA: TGCGCCAGCAGCTTGGGGGACGTGGCGCGACTAGCGGGGTATGCCGGGGAGCTGTTTTTT
CDR3 protein: CASSLGDVARLAGYAGELFF

V gene: TRBV3-1
J gene: TRBJ2-7
clone size: few
D gene: TRBD2
CDR3 DNA: TGTGCCAGCAGCCAGGACCCGGGACTAGCGGGAGGCGAGCAGTACTTC
CDR3 protein: CASSQDPGLAGGEQYF

V gene: TRBV20-1
J gene: TRBJ1-6
clone size: many
D gene: NA
CDR3 DNA: TGCAGTGCTCGGGCACAGGGACCCAATAATTCACCCCTCCACTTT
CDR3 protein: CSARAQGPNNSPLHF

V gene: TRBV10-3
J gene: TRBJ2-7
clone size: few
D gene: TRBD1
CDR3 DNA: TGTGCCATCAGCGAGGGGGACAGGACGTACGAGCAGTACTTC
CDR3 protein: CAISEGDRTYEQYF

V gene: TRBV10-2
J gene: TRBJ1-2
clone size: few
D gene: NA
CDR3 DNA: TGCGCCAGCAGTGTTAAGGGGAACTATGGCTACACCTTC
CDR3 protein: CASSVKGNYGYTF

V gene: TRBV6-4
J gene: TRBJ1-6
clone size: NA
D gene: NA
CDR3 DNA: TGTGCCAGCAGTGATGGGGTTTGGGATTCACCCCTCCACTTT
CDR3 protein: CASSDGVWDSPLHF

V gene: TRBV6-2/TRBV6-3
J gene: TRBJ1-2
clone size: many
D gene: TRBD1
CDR3 DNA: TGTGCCAGCAGCCCCGGACAGGGGAAGAGGTATGGCTACACCTTC
CDR3 protein: CASSPGQGKRYGYTF

V gene: TRBV20-1
J gene: TRBJ2-1
clone size: few
D gene: NA
CDR3 DNA: TGCAGTGCTAGTTATCAGGCCGGCGGGCAGTTCTTC
CDR3 protein: CSASYQAGGQFF

V gene: TRBV18
J gene: TRBJ1-1
clone size: NA
D gene: NA
CDR3 DNA: TGTGCCAGCTCACCATCCAGGGGGAACACTGAAGCTTTCTTT
CDR3 protein: CASSPSRGNTEAFF

V gene: TRBV19
J gene: TRBJ1-2
clone size: many
D gene: TRBD1
CDR3 DNA: TGTGCCAGTAGAACACAGGGGGCAGACTATGGCTACACCTTC
CDR3 protein: CASRTQGADYGYTF

V gene: TRBV2
J gene: TRBJ2-1
clone size: many
D gene: TRBD2
CDR3 DNA: TGTGCCAGCAGTATTAGCGGGGTTACCTACAATGAGCAGTTCTTC
CDR3 protein: CASSISGVTYNEQFF

V gene: TRBV20-1
J gene: TRBJ2-7
clone size: many
D gene: NA
CDR3 DNA: TGCAGTGCTGCCAGACTCCTTAACGAGCAGTACTTC
CDR3 protein: CSAARLLNEQYF

V gene: TRBV5-1
J gene: TRBJ1-5
clone size: many
D gene: NA
CDR3 DNA: TGCGCCAGCAGCTTGAATAGCAATCAGCCCCAGCATTTT
CDR3 protein: CASSLNSNQPQHF

V gene: TRBV7-2
J gene: TRBJ2-3
clone size: NA
D gene: TRBD2
CDR3 DNA: TGTGCCAGCAGTCCCCTAGCGGGGGGCAATACGCAGTATTTT
CDR3 protein: CASSPLAGGNTQYF

V gene: TRBV7-9
J gene: TRBJ2-3
clone size: NA
D gene: TRBD2
CDR3 DNA: TGTGCCAGCAGCTTAGCGGTAGCGGGGGTCCGCACAGATACGCAGTATTTT
CDR3 protein: CASSLAVAGVRTDTQYF

V gene: TRBV29-1
J gene: TRBJ2-2
clone size: few
D gene: TRBD1
CDR3 DNA: TGCAGCGGACGGACAGGTCTCTACACCGGGGAGCTGTTTTTT
CDR3 protein: CSGRTGLYTGELFF

V gene: TRBV12-3/TRBV12-4
J gene: TRBJ1-2
clone size: NA
D gene: NA
CDR3 DNA: TGTGCCAGCAGTGAGACCCGGGGGACTTATGGCTACACCTTC
CDR3 protein: CASSETRGTYGYTF

V gene: TRBV4-1
J gene: TRBJ1-5
clone size: many
D gene: TRBD1
CDR3 DNA: TGCGCCAGCAGCCAAGCATCCGACAGGGGCAATCAGCCCCAGCATTTT
CDR3 protein: CASSQASDRGNQPQHF

V gene: TRBV6-5
J gene: TRBJ1-2
clone size: NA
D gene: NA
CDR3 DNA: TGTGCCAGCAGTATCTCAGAACGTCATGGCTACACCTTC
CDR3 protein: CASSISERHGYTF

V gene: TRBV12-3/TRBV12-4
J gene: TRBJ1-5
clone size: many
D gene: TRBD1
CDR3 DNA: TGTGCCAGCAGACTGACAGGGGGGAGTACGGGAAATCAGCCCCAGCATTTT
CDR3 protein: CASRLTGGSTGNQPQHF

V gene: TRBV7-2
J gene: TRBJ2-7
clone size: few
D gene: TRBD1
CDR3 DNA: TGTGCCAGCCAGGGACAGACCTACGAGCAGTACTTC
CDR3 protein: CASQGQTYEQYF

V gene: TRBV3-1
J gene: TRBJ2-5
clone size: NA
D gene: TRBD2
CDR3 DNA: TGTGCCAGCAGCCAACTGGGGACTAGCCCTGTAGAGACCCAGTACTTC
CDR3 protein: CASSQLGTSPVETQYF